These 21 T cell receptor beta chains share one sample of origin, sequenced in a study of blood T cell repertoires in COVID-19. Profiling relied on immunoSEQ multiplex PCR, and the TCRdb table lists in-frame clones only, not all of them. The data hold about 200,000 clones, with 80% to 90% observed a single time. The sequencing input was peripheral blood. All receptors come from a woman between 65 and 79 years old with acute or convalescent COVID-19.

The V and J genes are TRBV12-3 or TRBV12-4 and TRBJ1-1; possible D gene TRBD1, 5 bases. CDR3 length: 13 amino acids. The V end was cut by 8 bases, the J end by 6 bases, with 16 bases between. CDR3 residues: CASGDSGGAEAFF. In nucleotides, the CDR3 is TGTGCCAGCGGGGACTCCGGAGGGGCTGAAGCTTTCTTT.

This rearrangement joins TRBV6-2 or TRBV6-3 to TRBJ1-3; a possible D gene is TRBD1 (6 bases). The germline V gene encodes CDR1 MNHEY and CDR2 SVGEGT. Trimming cost V 5 bases and J 4 bases, with 15 bases left between them. This CDR3 has 15 amino acids. The CDR3 loop reads CASSRTVLLGNTIYF. CDR3 DNA sequence: TGTGCCAGCAGTAGGACAGTACTCCTCGGAAACACCATATATTTT.

The chain employs TRBV12-5 and TRBJ1-1; no clear D gene. Germline CDR1 is LGHNT and CDR2 is FRNRAP. The V and J ends lost 1 base and 0 bases respectively, with 12 bases between them. The CDR3 contains 16 residues. DNA for the CDR3: TGTGCTAGTGGTTTGGGGGCTTCAACCATGAACACTGAAGCTTTCTTT. Its protein is CASGLGASTMNTEAFF.

The V call is TRBV5-1, the J call TRBJ1-1, with 10 bases aligning to TRBD1. The ends lost 3 bases at V and 0 bases at J; junction bases unmatched: 2. CDR3 size: 15 residues. Germline loops: CDR1 SGHRS, CDR2 YFSETQ. The CDR3 sequence is CASSWGQGMNTEAFF. The CDR3, as DNA: TGCGCCAGCAGCTGGGGACAGGGGATGAACACTGAAGCTTTCTTT.

The V call is TRBV27, the J call TRBJ1-2, with TRBD1 identical over 8 bases. The CDR3 length is 14 residues. Germline V gene sequence: CDR1 MNHEY, CDR2 SMNVEV (reference sequence). V gave up 6 bases and J gave up 5 bases; unmatched junction bases: 8. CDR3 coding DNA: TGTGCCAGCAGGCCGGGACAGGCCCTTTATGGCTACACCTTC. Translated: CASRPGQALYGYTF.

This clone has a single count. This rearrangement joins TRBV19 to TRBJ1-1; D perhaps matches TRBD1 (5 bases). The CDR3 runs 15 residues. V lost 1 base, J lost 2 bases, and 11 bases lay in between. In germline, CDR1 is LNHDA, CDR2 SQIVND (reference sequence). The CDR3 spells CASSIVWDSNTEAFF. CDR3 DNA: TGTGCCAGTAGTATAGTTTGGGACTCCAACACTGAAGCTTTCTTT.

This clone was detected only a few times. As DNA, the CDR3 is TGCGCCAGCAGCCCCACTAGCGGGGGTTACAATGAGCAGTTCTTC. Amino acids: CASSPTSGGYNEQFF. The gene calls are TRBV5-1 and TRBJ2-1; 11 nucleotides line up with TRBD2. The CDR3 has 15 residues. Germline lookup yields CDR1 SGHRS and CDR2 YFSETQ. V dropped 4 bases and J dropped 4; count of bases not matched to a gene: 4.

The chain uses TRBV6-5 and TRBJ1-3; no firm D call. V lost 10 bases and J 1 base, leaving 11 bases between the germline ends. The length of the CDR3 is 13 residues. Germline CDR1 is MNHEY and CDR2 is SVGAGI. CDR3 loop: CATEAASGNTIYF. The CDR3 bases are TGTGCCACGGAGGCTGCGTCTGGAAACACCATATATTTT.

The chain joins TRBV6-5 to TRBJ1-5; D unclear. Germline lookup yields CDR1 MNHEY and CDR2 SVGAGI. Deletions cut 0 bases from V and 9 bases from J, with 9 bases between. CDR3 length: 13 amino acids. The CDR3 coding sequence is TGTGCCAGCAGTTACTCGATACAGATGCCCCAGCATTTT. The encoded protein is CASSYSIQMPQHF.

The V gene is TRBV29-1, the J gene TRBJ2-5; 8 bases fit TRBD1. The V gene end was trimmed by 3 bases and the J gene end by 4 bases; junction bases not matched to a gene: 7. Germline V lookup: CDR1 SQVTM, CDR2 ANQGSEA. The CDR3 runs 14 residues. This chain's CDR3 is CSVEGAGTGETQYF. The CDR3, as DNA: TGCAGCGTTGAGGGGGCCGGGACAGGAGAGACCCAGTACTTC.

The rearrangement joins TRBV7-9 to TRBJ1-2; D unresolved. The germline V gene encodes CDR1 SEHNR and CDR2 FQNEAQ (reference sequence). Trimming took 0 bases from V and 0 from J, leaving 8 bases between them. The CDR3 length is 15 residues. CDR3 amino acids: CASSLAGGPNYGYTF. CDR3 nucleotide sequence: TGTGCCAGCAGCTTAGCCGGAGGCCCTAACTATGGCTACACCTTC.

This clone came up once. The V call is TRBV18, the J call TRBJ1-4, with 7 bases fitting TRBD1. CDR3 length: 13 amino acids. The germline CDR1 and CDR2 sequences are KGHSH and LQKENI. The ends lost 7 bases at V and 5 bases at J; junction bases unmatched: 4. This CDR3 reads CASLGQRNEKLFF. The CDR3 coding sequence is TGTGCCAGCTTGGGACAGAGGAATGAAAAACTGTTTTTT.

This clone was seen only once. The V gene is TRBV4-1, the J gene TRBJ1-1, with D possibly TRBD1 on 5 matching bases. The CDR3 sequence is 14 residues long. Germline V lookup: CDR1 MGHRA, CDR2 YSYEKL. V was pared by 0 bases and J by 11 bases, with 16 bases between. CDR3 protein: CASSQDRDSPGAFF. CDR3 sequence (DNA): TGCGCCAGCAGCCAAGACCGTGACAGCCCGGGTGCTTTCTTT.

J is TRBJ1-1 and V is TRBV28; D not certain. The V gene lost 2 bases and the J gene lost 4 bases, with 11 bases spanning the gap. This CDR3 has 14 residues. The germline V gene has CDR1 MDHEN and CDR2 SYDVKM. The CDR3 spells CASSLNEVGTEAFF. Here the CDR3 DNA reads TGTGCCAGCAGTTTAAATGAGGTCGGCACTGAAGCTTTCTTT.

The chain joins TRBV5-4 to TRBJ2-3; D unclear. The CDR3 totals 12 residues. CDR1 SGHNT and CDR2 YYREEE come from the germline V gene (reference sequence). Trimming took 0 bases from V and 7 from J, leaving 6 bases between them. CDR3 in amino acids: CASSLGLNTQYF. As DNA, the CDR3 is TGTGCCAGCAGCTTGGGACTCAATACGCAGTATTTT.

V and J are TRBV6-5 and TRBJ1-2; no definite D call. Germline-derived CDR1 and CDR2 are MNHEY and SVGAGI. This CDR3 has 13 amino acids. Trimming removed 0 bases at V and 10 bases at J, with 12 bases between. DNA of the CDR3: TGTGCCAGCAGTTACTCGGGTAGGGAGACCTACACCTTC. Amino acid sequence: CASSYSGRETYTF.

The chain carries TRBV6-5 and TRBJ1-5, with 9 bases lining up with TRBD1. With 6 bases clipped from V and 5 bases from J, the junction kept 8 bases outside the gene matches. The CDR3 totals 15 residues. Germline CDR1 MNHEY, CDR2 SVGAGI. The CDR3 DNA reads TGTGCCAGCAGCTCCGGGACAGGGTCTTATCAGCCCCAGCATTTT. Its translation is CASSSGTGSYQPQHF.

V and J are TRBV10-2 and TRBJ1-4; D perhaps matches TRBD1 (5 bases). Trimming took off 9 bases at V and 15 bases at J, with 11 bases between the two ends. The CDR3 has 9 amino acids. Germline CDR1 reads WSHSY; CDR2 reads SAAADI. The CDR3 protein is CARQGEVFF. In DNA, the CDR3 is TGCGCCAGGCAAGGGGAGGTGTTTTTT.

The chain joins TRBV18 to TRBJ1-5, with D unclear. Trimming removed 2 bases at V and 7 bases at J, with 12 bases between. The V gene's germline CDR1 is KGHSH and CDR2 LQKENI. CDR3 length: 14 residues. CDR3 loop: CASSPVDGEQPQHF. In nucleotides, the CDR3 is TGTGCCAGCTCACCAGTGGATGGAGAACAGCCCCAGCATTTT.

The CDR3 sequence is CASSLDLVGRETQYF. As DNA, the CDR3 is TGTGCCAGCAGCTTAGACCTTGTGGGCAGAGAGACCCAGTACTTC. The V call is TRBV11-3, the J call TRBJ2-5; D gene unclear. Germline CDR1 SGHNT, CDR2 YENEEA. The CDR3 extends over 15 amino acids. Trimming removed 0 bases at V and 4 bases at J, with 12 bases between. Looking up the rest from reference TRBV11-3 and TRBJ2-5 gives the full variable domain: EAGVVQSPRYKIIEKKQPVAFWCNPISGHNTLYWYLQNLGQGPELLIRYENEEAVDDSQLPKDRFSAERLKGVDSTLKIQPAELGDSAVYLCASSLDLVGRETQYFGPGTRLLVL.

CDR3 amino acids: CASSWTGTGEEKLFF. CDR3 nucleotides: TGCGCCAGCAGCTGGACCGGGACAGGGGAGGAAAAACTGTTTTTT. V and J are TRBV5-1 and TRBJ1-4, with TRBD1 identical over 10 bases. Per the germline V gene, CDR1 is SGHRS and CDR2 is YFSETQ. V shed 3 bases and J 8 bases; nucleotides not matched to a gene: 7. The CDR3 has 15 amino acids.